Presented here are 31 T cell receptor beta chains from one specimen sequenced in a study of T cell responses to AZD1222 COVID-19 vaccine. The table came from immunoSEQ multiplex PCR; TCRdb's copy has only in-frame clones and leaves some out. The sample carries about 150,000 clones, approximately 91% recorded once. The sequenced sample was peripheral blood, obtained 28 days after the second AZD1222 dose. The receptor source for this set is an adult who received the AZD1222 COVID-19 vaccine.

The chain links TRBV18 to TRBJ1-2; D may be TRBD1 (6 bases). V lost 3 bases and J 5 bases, leaving 25 bases between the germline ends. CDR3 length equals 18 residues. The germline gives CDR1 KGHSH, CDR2 LQKENI. The CDR3 region is CASSPGQWISQSIYGYTF. The CDR3 region has the DNA TGTGCCAGCTCACCCGGACAGTGGATCTCGCAATCGATATATGGCTACACCTTC.

The V and J genes are TRBV9 and TRBJ2-1; D gene uncertain. CDR1 and CDR2 from the germline V gene are SGDLS and YYNGEE. This CDR3 region has 14 residues. The V and J ends lost 0 bases and 0 bases respectively, with 4 bases between them. The CDR3 reads CASSVGDSYNEQFF. The CDR3 DNA sequence: TGTGCCAGCAGCGTAGGGGACTCCTACAATGAGCAGTTCTTC.

The chain employs TRBV20-1 and TRBJ1-4; no reliable D call. Trimming shortened V by 3 bases and J by 7 bases, and 12 bases separated the two germline ends. Germline V lookup: CDR1 DFQATT, CDR2 SNEGSKA (reference sequence). The CDR3 has 13 residues. The CDR3 here is CSASRGDIEKLFF. CDR3 DNA sequence: TGCAGTGCTAGTCGTGGGGATATTGAAAAACTGTTTTTT.

About this clone itself: One end of the junction is discordant with germline, which a read error may explain. The rearrangement uses TRBV7-9 and TRBJ1-4; TRBD1 is a possible D gene (6 bases). The CDR3 extends over 17 amino acids. Germline CDR1 and CDR2: SEHNR and FQNEAQ (reference sequence). CDR3 DNA: TGTGCCAGCAGCTTAGCGCGAAGTTGGACAGATAATGAAAAGCTGTTTTTT. Translation gives CASSLARSWTDNEKLFF.

This clone showed up just once. The chain has TRBV7-9 and TRBJ2-1; D unclear. CDR1 SEHNR and CDR2 FQNEAQ come from the germline V gene (reference sequence). Trimming stripped 5 bases from V and 7 bases from J, with 6 bases between. The CDR3 length is 11 residues. The CDR3 loop reads CASSPVNEQFF. CDR3 in DNA: TGTGCCAGCAGCCCAGTTAATGAGCAGTTCTTC.

The sample holds one count of this clone. The CDR3 nucleotides are TGTGCCAGCGAGACAGGGACCGTTAAGCAGTTCTTC. Residues: CASETGTVKQFF. The chain uses TRBV5-8 and TRBJ2-1; 7 bases fit TRBD1. V lost 7 bases, J lost 11 bases, and 9 bases stayed unmatched. The CDR3 consists of 12 residues. Germline V lookup: CDR1 SGHTS, CDR2 YDEGEE.

This clone has a single count. CDR3 protein: CASSLDSHYEQYF. The DNA of the CDR3 is TGTGCCAGCAGCTTAGACTCCCACTACGAGCAGTACTTC. The chain couples TRBV7-9 to TRBJ2-7; the D is unclear. From germline, CDR1 is SEHNR and CDR2 FQNEAQ (reference sequence). V lost 1 base, J lost 3 bases, and 7 bases lay in between. This CDR3 comprises 13 residues.

The CDR3 DNA follows: TGCGCCAGCAGCCAAGATCAGGGAGGTGGTTCACCCCTCCACTTT. Translated, it gives CASSQDQGGGSPLHF. The V call is TRBV4-1, the J call TRBJ1-6; D is possibly TRBD1 (5 bases). Trimming removed 0 bases from V and 9 bases from J, with 12 bases in between. The CDR3 is made up of 15 amino acids. From germline, CDR1 is MGHRA and CDR2 YSYEKL.

The chain uses TRBV11-2 and TRBJ1-1; 10 bases line up with TRBD1. This CDR3 has 15 amino acids. V dropped 5 bases and J dropped 1; count of bases not matched to a gene: 4. Germline CDR1 reads SGHAT; CDR2 reads FQNNGV. Written as DNA, the CDR3 is TGTGCCAGCAGCGGAGGGACAGGGGCGAACACTGAAGCTTTCTTT. Translation gives CASSGGTGANTEAFF. The complete variable domain, with remaining parts taken from reference TRBV11-2 and TRBJ1-1, reads EAGVAQSPRYKIIEKRQSVAFWCNPISGHATLYWYQQILGQGPKLLIQFQNNGVVDDSQLPKDRFSAERLKGVDSTLKIQPAKLEDSAVYLCASSGGTGANTEAFFGQGTRLTVV.

The DNA for the CDR3 is TGTGCCAGCAGCTTAGTAATGGGGACGGCCTACTTC. Protein product: CASSLVMGTAYF. The chain combines TRBV11-2 with TRBJ2-7; D may correspond to TRBD1 or TRBD2 (5 bases each). This CDR3 region has 12 residues. Trimming shortened V by 1 base and J by 13 bases, and 14 bases separated the two germline ends. Germline CDR1 SGHAT, CDR2 FQNNGV.

V and J are TRBV5-1 and TRBJ1-6; 7 bases agree with TRBD1. Germline-derived CDR1 and CDR2 are SGHRS and YFSETQ. The V segment lost 6 bases and the J segment 7 bases; nucleotides outside the gene matches: 7. The CDR3 runs to 14 residues. CDR3 sequence: CASTPGGANSPLHF. The CDR3 DNA sequence: TGCGCCAGCACCCCAGGGGGTGCGAATTCACCCCTCCACTTT.

The rearrangement links TRBV5-1 to TRBJ2-7; possibly TRBD2 for D (5 bases). The CDR3 loop spans 13 amino acids. With 6 bases removed from V and 3 bases from J, the gap between germline ends came to 13 bases. Germline loops: CDR1 SGHRS, CDR2 YFSETQ. The CDR3 reads CASTGGGVYEQYF. The DNA of the CDR3 is TGCGCCAGCACCGGTGGAGGAGTCTACGAGCAGTACTTC. Together with reference TRBV5-1 and TRBJ2-7, the CDR3 gives the full variable domain: KAGVTQTPRYLIKTRGQQVTLSCSPISGHRSVSWYQQTPGQGLQFLFEYFSETQRNKGNFPGRFSGRQFSNSRSEMNVSTLELGDSALYLCASTGGGVYEQYFGPGTRLTVT.

V and J are TRBV4-1 and TRBJ2-1; TRBD2 aligns across 9 bases. CDR3 size: 15 residues. Trimming at V came to 0 bases and at J to 6 bases, leaving 3 bases not matched to a gene. Germline CDR1 MGHRA, CDR2 YSYEKL. CDR3: CASSQEGRGGNEQFF. DNA of the CDR3: TGCGCCAGCAGCCAAGAGGGGCGGGGGGGCAATGAGCAGTTCTTC.

J is TRBJ1-2 and V is TRBV3-1 (or the pseudogene TRBV3-2); D not resolved. Trimming shortened V by 1 base and J by 6 bases, and 9 bases separated the two germline ends. The CDR3 is 13 residues long. Germline lookup yields CDR1 LGHDT and CDR2 YNNKEL (reference sequence). DNA of the CDR3: TGTGCCAGCAGCCAAGGACACCGGGATGGCTACACCTTC. Translating it yields CASSQGHRDGYTF.

The chain links TRBV3-1 (or the pseudogene TRBV3-2) to TRBJ1-6, with a possible D match to TRBD1 (5 bases). The CDR3 loop spans 16 amino acids. V was trimmed by 1 base and J by 9 bases, leaving 16 bases between them. Germline V gives CDR1 LGHDT, CDR2 YNNKEL (reference sequence). CDR3 DNA: TGTGCCAGCAGCCAAGTAAGGGGTGGCGGTGGTTCACCCCTCCACTTT. It translates to CASSQVRGGGGSPLHF.

The J gene is TRBJ1-2, the V gene TRBV19, with no clear D. CDR1 LNHDA and CDR2 SQIVND come from the germline V gene (reference sequence). There are 14 residues in the CDR3. Trimming removed 6 bases from V and 7 bases from J, with 18 bases in between. CDR3 in amino acids: CASSRIDGPAGYTF. DNA of the CDR3: TGTGCCAGTAGCAGGATCGACGGCCCGGCTGGCTACACCTTC.

V is TRBV11-2 and J is TRBJ1-4; D is perhaps TRBD1 (6 bases). Germline CDR1 reads SGHAT; CDR2 reads FQNNGV. Deletions cut 5 bases from V and 5 bases from J, with 15 bases between. This CDR3 has 15 amino acids. The CDR3 DNA sequence: TGTGCCAGCAGCCCCTCCCGGGACACGAATGAAAAACTGTTTTTT. It translates to CASSPSRDTNEKLFF.

The CDR3 DNA is TGTGCCAGCAGCTACCCGGGACAGAGCTCCTACGAGCAGTACTTC. This gives the protein CASSYPGQSSYEQYF. V and J are TRBV7-8 and TRBJ2-7; 7 positions agree with TRBD1. Germline V gives CDR1 SGHVS, CDR2 FQNEAQ. The CDR3 sequence is 15 residues long. V lost 4 bases, J lost 0 bases, and 6 bases stayed unmatched.

The chain employs TRBV5-4 and TRBJ1-6; maybe TRBD1 (6 bases). V dropped 4 bases and J dropped 5 bases, with 7 bases sitting between them. Germline CDR1 and CDR2: SGHNT and YYREEE (reference sequence). The CDR3 consists of 13 residues. This CDR3 is CASSGQNNSPLHF. The DNA for the CDR3 is TGTGCCAGCAGCGGACAGAATAATTCACCCCTCCACTTT.

The V gene is TRBV5-1, the J gene TRBJ2-7, with 7 positions matching TRBD1. Per germline, CDR1 SGHRS and CDR2 YFSETQ. Trimming removed 4 bases from V and 3 bases from J; junction bases left unmatched: 4. CDR3 length: 13 amino acids. The CDR3 reads CASSGGQVYEQYF. CDR3 bases: TGCGCCAGCAGCGGCGGACAGGTCTACGAGCAGTACTTC. The full variable domain, rest sourced from reference TRBV5-1 and TRBJ2-7, is KAGVTQTPRYLIKTRGQQVTLSCSPISGHRSVSWYQQTPGQGLQFLFEYFSETQRNKGNFPGRFSGRQFSNSRSEMNVSTLELGDSALYLCASSGGQVYEQYFGPGTRLTVT.

The V call is TRBV11-2, the J call TRBJ2-2; D may correspond to TRBD1 or TRBD2 (5 bases each). From germline, CDR1 is SGHAT and CDR2 FQNNGV. V was pared by 1 base and J by 7 bases, with 13 bases between. The CDR3 spans 15 residues. CDR3 sequence (DNA): TGTGCCAGCAGCTTAGGGTCAGGGAGCTTCGGGGAGCTGTTTTTT. It specifies CASSLGSGSFGELFF.

V and J are TRBV30 and TRBJ1-6, with D possibly being TRBD1 (6 bases). V dropped 4 bases and J dropped 14 bases, with 18 bases sitting between them. Germline CDR1 GTSNPN, CDR2 SVGIG (reference sequence). This CDR3 has 13 residues. The CDR3 DNA is TGTGCCTGGAAACAGGGAGGAGGAGCGTCCCTCCACTTT. Translated, it gives CAWKQGGGASLHF.

The chain employs TRBV5-4 and TRBJ1-1; TRBD1 aligns across 10 bases. Germline loops: CDR1 SGHNT, CDR2 YYREEE (reference sequence). Germline trimming cut 3 bases from V and 1 base from J; bases unmatched to any gene: 6. The CDR3 is 16 residues long. CDR3 nucleotide sequence: TGTGCCAGCAGCTACGGGACAGGGGAGTCGAACACTGAAGCTTTCTTT. Amino acid sequence: CASSYGTGESNTEAFF.

The CDR3 spells CASNPTGVGAEAFF. The CDR3 nucleotides are TGTGCCAGCAACCCGACAGGGGTGGGCGCTGAAGCTTTCTTT. This sequence joins TRBV5-6 and TRBJ1-1; 8 nucleotides match TRBD1. With 6 bases clipped from V and 6 bases from J, the junction kept 10 bases outside the gene matches. Per germline, CDR1 SGHDT and CDR2 YYEEEE. This CDR3 comprises 14 residues.

The chain joins TRBV6-5 to TRBJ1-1, with a possible D match to TRBD1 (5 bases). The CDR3 length is 13 residues. Between the trimmed V and J ends, which lost 6 bases and 5 bases, there was a span of 13 bases. In germline, CDR1 is MNHEY, CDR2 SVGAGI. The CDR3: CASRPGGWTEAFF. Here the CDR3 DNA reads TGTGCCAGCAGACCCGGGGGATGGACTGAAGCTTTCTTT.

The rearrangement joins TRBV5-1 to TRBJ2-1; 8 bases line up with TRBD1. With 4 bases clipped from V and 0 bases from J, the junction kept 3 bases outside the gene matches. This CDR3 spans 15 amino acids. Germline V lookup: CDR1 SGHRS, CDR2 YFSETQ. The CDR3 region is CASSVQGASYNEQFF. The CDR3 DNA reads TGCGCCAGCAGCGTCCAGGGGGCCTCCTACAATGAGCAGTTCTTC. The variable domain in full, with the rest retrieved from reference TRBV5-1 and TRBJ2-1, is KAGVTQTPRYLIKTRGQQVTLSCSPISGHRSVSWYQQTPGQGLQFLFEYFSETQRNKGNFPGRFSGRQFSNSRSEMNVSTLELGDSALYLCASSVQGASYNEQFFGPGTRLTVL.

V usage is TRBV5-1 and J usage is TRBJ1-1, with a weak D call TRBD1 (5 bases). V was pared by 6 bases and J by 2 bases, with 11 bases between. The CDR3 covers 13 residues. Per the germline V gene, CDR1 is SGHRS and CDR2 is YFSETQ. In DNA form, the CDR3 reads TGCGCCAGCAAGTACCAGGGAAACACTGAAGCTTTCTTT. Translation: CASKYQGNTEAFF.

The V gene is TRBV5-1, the J gene TRBJ2-3; no firm D call. The CDR3 loop spans 12 amino acids. Trimming cost V 3 bases and J 4 bases, with 6 bases left between them. Germline V gives CDR1 SGHRS, CDR2 YFSETQ. DNA for the CDR3: TGCGCCAGCAGCTCCCCTTCAGATACGCAGTATTTT. Its translation: CASSSPSDTQYF.

The J gene is TRBJ1-1, the V gene TRBV6-6; D gene unclear. Germline-derived CDR1 and CDR2 are MNHNY and SVGAGI (reference sequence). The CDR3 covers 14 residues. Trimming removed 7 bases from V and 4 bases from J, with 16 bases in between. CDR3 amino acids: CASTLTAIGTEAFF. The CDR3 coding sequence is TGTGCCAGCACTCTAACGGCTATTGGCACTGAAGCTTTCTTT.

The rearrangement uses TRBV2 and TRBJ1-6; 7 nucleotides align to TRBD1. The CDR3 extends over 16 amino acids. Trimming removed 4 bases from V and 10 bases from J; junction bases left unmatched: 13. Germline V gene lookup returns CDR1 SNHLY and CDR2 FYNNEI. CDR3: CASSASVPGGSSPLHF. In DNA form, the CDR3 reads TGTGCCAGCAGTGCAAGCGTCCCAGGGGGATCGTCACCCCTCCACTTT.

The chain links TRBV6-5 to TRBJ1-3; D is ambiguous. Germline CDR1 reads MNHEY; CDR2 reads SVGAGI. V was pared by 3 bases and J by 1 base, with 10 bases between. This CDR3 is 15 amino acids long. The CDR3 loop reads CASSYTRSSGNTIYF. CDR3 nucleotides: TGTGCCAGCAGTTATACAAGGTCGTCTGGAAACACCATATATTTT.